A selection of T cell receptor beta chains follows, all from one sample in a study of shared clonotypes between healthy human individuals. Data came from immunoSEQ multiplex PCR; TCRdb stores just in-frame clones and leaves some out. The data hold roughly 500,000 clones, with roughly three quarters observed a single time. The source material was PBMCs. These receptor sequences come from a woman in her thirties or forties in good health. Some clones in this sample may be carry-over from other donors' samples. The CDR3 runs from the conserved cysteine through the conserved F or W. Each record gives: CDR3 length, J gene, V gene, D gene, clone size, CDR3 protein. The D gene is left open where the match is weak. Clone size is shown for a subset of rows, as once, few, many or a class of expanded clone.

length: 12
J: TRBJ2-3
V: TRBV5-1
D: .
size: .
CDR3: CASSLDRDTQYF

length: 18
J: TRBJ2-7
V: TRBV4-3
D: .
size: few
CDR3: CASSQFRQQTQMVYEQYF

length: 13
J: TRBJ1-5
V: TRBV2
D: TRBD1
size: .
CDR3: CASRPTGGQPQHF

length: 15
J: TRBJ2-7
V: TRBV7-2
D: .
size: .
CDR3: CASSPPLAAAYEQYF

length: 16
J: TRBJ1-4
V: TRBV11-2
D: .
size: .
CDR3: CASSLLTEADGEKLFF

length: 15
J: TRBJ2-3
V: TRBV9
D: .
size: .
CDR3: CASSVEGAATDTQYF

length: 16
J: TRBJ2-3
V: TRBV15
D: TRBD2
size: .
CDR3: CATSTRDGRPTDTQYF

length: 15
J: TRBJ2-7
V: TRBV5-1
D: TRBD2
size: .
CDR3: CASSLDGRSSYEQYF

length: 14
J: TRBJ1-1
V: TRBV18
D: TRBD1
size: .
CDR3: CASSPQGAVTEAFF

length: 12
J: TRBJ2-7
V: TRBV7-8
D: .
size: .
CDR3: CASRGSAYEQYF

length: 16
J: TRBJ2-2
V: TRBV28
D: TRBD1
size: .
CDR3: CASSPTGGVQTGELFF

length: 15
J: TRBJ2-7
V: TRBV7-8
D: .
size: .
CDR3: CASSLKEPGPYEQYF

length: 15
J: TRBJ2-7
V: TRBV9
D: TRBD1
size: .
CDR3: CASSGGQGDSYEQYF

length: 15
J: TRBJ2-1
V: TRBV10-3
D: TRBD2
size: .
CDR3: CAISEREGSYNEQFF

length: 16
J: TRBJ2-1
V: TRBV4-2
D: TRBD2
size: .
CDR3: CASSPEASGGKGEQFF

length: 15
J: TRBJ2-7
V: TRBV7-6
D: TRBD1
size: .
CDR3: CASSGGQGDFYEQYF

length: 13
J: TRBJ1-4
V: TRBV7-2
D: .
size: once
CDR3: CASSSDSGSQLFF

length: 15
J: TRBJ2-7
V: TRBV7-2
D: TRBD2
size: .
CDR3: CASSPQATLAAEQYF

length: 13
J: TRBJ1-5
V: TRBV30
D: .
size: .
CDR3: CAWKCDSNQPQHF

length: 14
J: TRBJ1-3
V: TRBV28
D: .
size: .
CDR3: CASSLDSPGNTIYF

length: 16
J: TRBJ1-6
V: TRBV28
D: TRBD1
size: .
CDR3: CASSKRTGFVYSPLHF

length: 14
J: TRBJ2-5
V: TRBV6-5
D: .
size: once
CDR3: CASSNRDRQETQYF

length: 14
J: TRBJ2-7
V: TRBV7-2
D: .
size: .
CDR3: CASSPGVLPYEQYF

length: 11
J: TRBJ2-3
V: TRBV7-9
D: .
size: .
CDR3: CASSFQDTQYF

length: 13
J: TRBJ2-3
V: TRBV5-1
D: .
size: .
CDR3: CASSTDSTDTQYF

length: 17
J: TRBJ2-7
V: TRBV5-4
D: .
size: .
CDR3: CASSLLWGASLYYEQYF

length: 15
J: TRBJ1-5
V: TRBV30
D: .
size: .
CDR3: CAWSVHAASNQPQHF

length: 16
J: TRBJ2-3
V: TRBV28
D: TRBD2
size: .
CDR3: CASRPLAGGPGDTQYF

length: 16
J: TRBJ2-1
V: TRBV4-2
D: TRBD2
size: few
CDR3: CASSQAASGNYNEQFF

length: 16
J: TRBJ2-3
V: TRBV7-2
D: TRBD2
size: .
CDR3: CASSPGLAGRTDTQYF

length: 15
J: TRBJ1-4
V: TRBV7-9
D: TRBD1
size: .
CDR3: CASSPGTGGVEKLFF

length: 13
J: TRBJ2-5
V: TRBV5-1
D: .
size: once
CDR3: CASSLEGQETQYF

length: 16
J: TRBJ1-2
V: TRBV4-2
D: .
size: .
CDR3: CASSQPRGGGGAGYTF

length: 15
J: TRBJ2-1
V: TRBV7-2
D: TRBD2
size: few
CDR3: CASSLDSGSVNEQFF

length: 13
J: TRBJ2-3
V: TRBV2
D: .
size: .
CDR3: CASRGESTDTQYF

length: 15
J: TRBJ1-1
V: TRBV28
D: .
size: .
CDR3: CASSSSQGPNTEAFF

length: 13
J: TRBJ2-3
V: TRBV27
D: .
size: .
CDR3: CASSPNVADTQYF

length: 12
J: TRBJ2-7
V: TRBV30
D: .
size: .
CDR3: CAGDEDRYEQYF

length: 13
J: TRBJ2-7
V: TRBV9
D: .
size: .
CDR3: CASSVDFVGEQYF

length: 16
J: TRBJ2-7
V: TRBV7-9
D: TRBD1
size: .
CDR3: CASSRYRDREPYEQYF

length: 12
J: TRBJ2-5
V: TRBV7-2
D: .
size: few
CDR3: CASGANQETQYF